The rows below give T cell receptor beta chains drawn from one sample of a study of blood T cell repertoires in COVID-19. TCRdb's table, derived via immunoSEQ multiplex PCR, lists solely in-frame clones and lacks some. The data show approximately 150,000 clones, about 82% seen once. Sequenced material: peripheral blood. Receptors were obtained from an older woman with acute or convalescent COVID-19. Each CDR3 is given with its conserved first and last residue. A D gene is named only where the DNA matches it firmly. Clone size is given for some rows only: seen once, a few or many times, or a class if the clone is expanded.

CDR3 DNA | CDR3 protein | J gene | V gene | clone size | D gene | CDR3 length
TGTGCCAGCAGCCAACTAGCGGGGGGCCCTAAGGAGGATGAGCAGTTCTTC | CASSQLAGGPKEDEQFF | TRBJ2-1 | TRBV3-1/TRBV3-2 | . | TRBD2 | 17
TGTGCCAGCAGCTCCATCAACCCGACAGAGTACGAAAGCTACGAGCAGTACTTC | CASSSINPTEYESYEQYF | TRBJ2-7 | TRBV7-2 | . | . | 18
TGTGCCAGCAGCAAAGGGACTAGCGGAGGACCTATGATGTCTGGGGCCAACGTCCTGACTTTC | CASSKGTSGGPMMSGANVLTF | TRBJ2-6 | TRBV4-2 | once | TRBD2 | 21
TGTGCCAGCAGCCAGGAGGGTCGGGGGAGAAATTCACCCCTCCACTTT | CASSQEGRGRNSPLHF | TRBJ1-6 | TRBV14 | . | . | 16
TGCGCCAGCTCAGAGGGACAGTTCAACATTCAGTACTTC | CASSEGQFNIQYF | TRBJ2-4 | TRBV5-1 | . | TRBD1 | 13
TGTGCCAGCAGTGATGCAGGGGGAAAAAACACCGGGGAGCTGTTTTTT | CASSDAGGKNTGELFF | TRBJ2-2 | TRBV6-1 | . | TRBD1 | 16
TGTGCCAGCAGCAAAGGCAGAGGCAGGGACTCCTACGAGCAGTACTTC | CASSKGRGRDSYEQYF | TRBJ2-7 | TRBV21-1 | . | . | 16
TGTGCCAGCAGCTTAAGTGCGGGGGGGACTGAGCAGTTCTTC | CASSLSAGGTEQFF | TRBJ2-1 | TRBV7-3 | . | TRBD2 | 14
TGTGCCAGCAGTTTGGGCACCTTGAACACTGAAGCTTTCTTT | CASSLGTLNTEAFF | TRBJ1-1 | TRBV28 | . | . | 14
TGTGCCAGCAGCCCCGTGACTAGCGGGGGGGCCAGTGAGCAGTTCTTC | CASSPVTSGGASEQFF | TRBJ2-1 | TRBV3-1/TRBV3-2 | once | TRBD2 | 16
TGTGCCAGCAGCCTACAGGGGGCTCAGCCCCAGCATTTT | CASSLQGAQPQHF | TRBJ1-5 | TRBV6-5 | . | TRBD1 | 13
TGCGCCAGCAGCCAAGATAGAAGAGGCCTATCGTTTTTCTTC | CASSQDRRGLSFFF | TRBJ2-7 | TRBV4-1 | . | . | 14
TGTGCCAGCAGCTACAGGGGAAGTAATTCACCCCTCCACTTT | CASSYRGSNSPLHF | TRBJ1-6 | TRBV7-2 | . | TRBD1 | 14
TGCGCCAGCAGCTTTACTAGCGGGGAGACAGATACGCAGTATTTT | CASSFTSGETDTQYF | TRBJ2-3 | TRBV5-1 | . | TRBD2 | 15
TGTGCCAGTAGTATAAAGCGTGGGACTGAAGCTTTCTTT | CASSIKRGTEAFF | TRBJ1-1 | TRBV19 | . | . | 13
TGTGCCAGCAGCAGGGGTAGGGACAGGGTATCGCGGAACCCTTTACGCGAGCAGTACTTC | CASSRGRDRVSRNPLREQYF | TRBJ2-7 | TRBV21-1 | . | . | 20
TGTGCCAGCGGGACAGGAAGGTCGGGAAACACCATATATTTT | CASGTGRSGNTIYF | TRBJ1-3 | TRBV6-5 | . | TRBD1 | 14
TGTGCCAGCAGTCACAGTTATGGCTACACCTTC | CASSHSYGYTF | TRBJ1-2 | TRBV28 | . | . | 11
TGTGCCAGCTCACAAAATCGAGAGAGCGGCACTGAAGCTTTCTTT | CASSQNRESGTEAFF | TRBJ1-1 | TRBV18 | . | . | 15
TGCGCCAGCAGCTCCCACGCCGACAGGGCAGAGTATGGCTACACCTTC | CASSSHADRAEYGYTF | TRBJ1-2 | TRBV5-1 | . | TRBD1 | 16
TGTGCCAGCAGCCAAGGAAGGGGTCAGGGGAATGAAAAACTGTTTTTT | CASSQGRGQGNEKLFF | TRBJ1-4 | TRBV3-1/TRBV3-2 | . | . | 16
TGTGCCATCAGTGGACCGGGACAGCTTTCCTACAATGAGCAGTTCTTC | CAISGPGQLSYNEQFF | TRBJ2-1 | TRBV10-3 | . | TRBD1 | 16
TGTGCCAGCACCTGGACAGGGTCCTACGAGCAGTACTTC | CASTWTGSYEQYF | TRBJ2-7 | TRBV5-6 | . | TRBD1 | 13
TGTGCCAGCAGTCCAACCGGGACAGGGACAACGGAAACCCAGTACTTC | CASSPTGTGTTETQYF | TRBJ2-5 | TRBV5-6 | . | TRBD1 | 16
TGTGCCAGCAGCTGGGCTAGCGGGGGGGCCCCAGATGTTAGAACGCAGTATTTT | CASSWASGGAPDVRTQYF | TRBJ2-3 | TRBV5-6 | . | TRBD2 | 18
TGTGCCAGCAGAACTAGCGGGGGTGACGAGCAGTACTTC | CASRTSGGDEQYF | TRBJ2-7 | TRBV6-6 | . | TRBD2 | 13
TGCGCCAGCAGCTTGGCTGGCGGACAGGGGGTCGTCGAGACCCAGTACTTC | CASSLAGGQGVVETQYF | TRBJ2-5 | TRBV5-1 | . | TRBD1 | 17
TGTGCCAGCAGCGTCGGGACAGTGCGGATCGGGGAGCTGTTTTTT | CASSVGTVRIGELFF | TRBJ2-2 | TRBV3-1/TRBV3-2 | . | TRBD1 | 15
TGTGCCAGCAGGTCCGACAGGGCTATACAAGAGACCCAGTACTTC | CASRSDRAIQETQYF | TRBJ2-5 | TRBV6-1 | . | TRBD1 | 15
TGTGCCAGCAGCTTAGGACAGGGTATAGATTCACCCCTCCACTTT | CASSLGQGIDSPLHF | TRBJ1-6 | TRBV7-2 | . | TRBD1 | 15
TGCGCCAGCAGCCACAGACAGGGGGGTGAAAAACTGTTTTTT | CASSHRQGGEKLFF | TRBJ1-4 | TRBV5-1 | . | TRBD1 | 14
TGTGCCAGCAGCGTAGCGACTTCTAGCTCCTACAATGAGCAGTTCTTC | CASSVATSSSYNEQFF | TRBJ2-1 | TRBV9 | . | . | 16
TGTGCCAGCAGCCAGGACAGGGCCTCCTACGAGCAGTACTTC | CASSQDRASYEQYF | TRBJ2-7 | TRBV11-3 | . | TRBD1 | 14
TGTGCCAGTAGTATAGATACGGGGCCCCAGCATTTT | CASSIDTGPQHF | TRBJ1-5 | TRBV19 | . | . | 12
TGTGCCTGGAGTGTAGAGGGAGTTGCCACCTTC | CAWSVEGVATF | TRBJ1-2 | TRBV30 | . | . | 11
TGTGCCAGCAGCTTAAACCTGGGCGCCTACGAGCAGTACTTC | CASSLNLGAYEQYF | TRBJ2-7 | TRBV11-2 | . | . | 14
TGCGCCAGCAGGCAGGGGCTAAACACTGAAGCTTTCTTT | CASRQGLNTEAFF | TRBJ1-1 | TRBV10-1 | . | . | 13
TGTGCCAGCAGCCAAGATGAGAATAGCGGGGGAGTTACGAACACCGGGGAGCTGTTTTTT | CASSQDENSGGVTNTGELFF | TRBJ2-2 | TRBV4-2 | . | TRBD2 | 20
TGCGCCAGCAGCCAAGAATTTATCAGGGCTCGCAATCAGCCCCAGCATTTT | CASSQEFIRARNQPQHF | TRBJ1-5 | TRBV4-3 | . | . | 17
TGTGCCAGCAGATGGGGAGGAAATTCACCCCTCCACTTT | CASRWGGNSPLHF | TRBJ1-6 | TRBV12-3/TRBV12-4 | . | . | 13
TGCAGCGTTGCCCGCTCTACAGGGGAGCTAGGTGGCTACAATGAGCAGTTCTTC | CSVARSTGELGGYNEQFF | TRBJ2-1 | TRBV29-1 | . | TRBD1 | 18
TGCGCCAGCAGCTTGGCGGGGACAGGGCTATCACCCCTCCACTTT | CASSLAGTGLSPLHF | TRBJ1-6 | TRBV5-1 | . | TRBD1 | 15
TGTGCCACCAGCAGAGGGGCGCAGGGGCAGTTCTTC | CATSRGAQGQFF | TRBJ2-1 | TRBV15 | . | . | 12
TGTGCCAGCAGCGGGTATGGAGCCTACAATGAGCAGTTCTTC | CASSGYGAYNEQFF | TRBJ2-1 | TRBV9 | . | . | 14
TGTGCCAGCACCTTCGGGACAGGGTGGGAGAACACTGAAGCTTTCTTT | CASTFGTGWENTEAFF | TRBJ1-1 | TRBV28 | . | TRBD1 | 16
TGTGCCAGCAGCTTGGAGAGGGCGGGCACCGGGGAGCTGTTTTTT | CASSLERAGTGELFF | TRBJ2-2 | TRBV7-9 | few | . | 15
TGTGCCAGCAACAGCGATAGGGAGACTTTCTTT | CASNSDRETFF | TRBJ1-1 | TRBV2 | . | . | 11
TGCGCCAGCAGGGACAGGGGCTACGAGCAGTACTTC | CASRDRGYEQYF | TRBJ2-7 | TRBV10-2 | . | TRBD1 | 12
TGTGCCAGCAGCCAGACTAGCGGCTCCTACAATGAGCAGTTCTTC | CASSQTSGSYNEQFF | TRBJ2-1 | TRBV6-5 | . | TRBD2 | 15
TGTGCCAGCAGTGAACGGGACAGGGTTTTAGGCACAGATACGCAGTATTTT | CASSERDRVLGTDTQYF | TRBJ2-3 | TRBV6-1 | . | TRBD1 | 17
TGTGCCAGCAGTCGGGACAGGGTCGCTCCTAACTATGGCTACACCTTC | CASSRDRVAPNYGYTF | TRBJ1-2 | TRBV2 | few | TRBD1 | 16
TGCAGCGTTGATAGCCTGAACGAGCAGTACTTC | CSVDSLNEQYF | TRBJ2-7 | TRBV29-1 | . | . | 11
TGTGCCACCAGCCGGACTAGCGGGGGCCGCACAGATACGCAGTATTTT | CATSRTSGGRTDTQYF | TRBJ2-3 | TRBV24-1 | . | TRBD2 | 16
TGTGCCAGCAGGGGAACAGGGGACTATGGCTACACCTTC | CASRGTGDYGYTF | TRBJ1-2 | TRBV6-5 | . | TRBD1 | 13
TGCAGCGTTGCGCCGACAGGGGAGGGAGAGACCCAGTACTTC | CSVAPTGEGETQYF | TRBJ2-5 | TRBV29-1 | . | . | 14
TGTGCCAGCAGTTACTATGGACAGGCTCCAGATACGCAGTATTTT | CASSYYGQAPDTQYF | TRBJ2-3 | TRBV6-5 | . | TRBD1 | 15